The next 16 T cell receptor beta chains were all read from a single sample in a study of blood T cell repertoires in COVID-19. Sequencing was performed with immunoSEQ multiplex PCR; in TCRdb, only in-frame clones are kept and a portion is missing. The table records about 330,000 clones, roughly 90% of them present only once. Sequenced material: PBMCs or T cells enriched from blood (not recorded which). These receptor sequences come from a woman younger than 45 who had recovered from COVID-19.

This chain links TRBV5-4 with TRBJ1-5, with TRBD1 identical over 8 bases. The trim removed 1 base at V and 6 bases at J, leaving 9 bases unmatched. The CDR3 contains 16 residues. Germline-derived CDR1 and CDR2 are SGHNT and YYREEE (reference sequence). CDR3 coding DNA: TGTGCCAGCAGCTTGTCCGGACAGGGCGCAAGTCAGCCCCAGCATTTT. Protein: CASSLSGQGASQPQHF.

This rearrangement joins TRBV15 to TRBJ2-7; 12 nucleotides match TRBD1. The length of the CDR3 is 16 residues. The junction had 13 bases not matched to a gene; V was cut back by 4 bases and J by 9 bases. Germline CDR1 and CDR2: LNHNV and YYDKDF (reference sequence). CDR3 amino acids: CATSNLAGQGAIRQYF. The CDR3 DNA sequence: TGTGCCACCAGCAACCTTGCGGGACAGGGGGCAATACGGCAGTACTTC. The full variable domain, completed using reference TRBV15 and TRBJ2-7, is DAMVIQNPRYQVTQFGKPVTLSCSQTLNHNVMYWYQQKSSQAPKLLFHYYDKDFNNEADTPDNFQSRRPNTSFCFLDIRSPGLGDTAMYLCATSNLAGQGAIRQYFGPGTRLTVT.

The rearrangement links TRBV4-1 to TRBJ1-2, with D possibly matching TRBD1 (5 bases). Trimming pared 1 base from V and 4 bases from J, leaving 22 bases between. The V gene's germline CDR1 is MGHRA and CDR2 YSYEKL. The CDR3 runs to 18 residues. CDR3 amino acids: CASSQAQESAITIYGYTF. CDR3 in DNA: TGCGCCAGCAGCCAAGCACAGGAATCAGCGATTACGATCTATGGCTACACCTTC.

The chain uses TRBV2 and TRBJ2-2; the match to TRBD1 covers 10 bases. The CDR3 length is 15 residues. The junction had 6 bases not matched to a gene; V was cut back by 7 bases and J by 4 bases. Germline V gives CDR1 SNHLY, CDR2 FYNNEI. The DNA of the CDR3 is TGTGCCAGCATAGACAGGGGGCGCGGCACCGGGGAGCTGTTTTTT. Its protein is CASIDRGRGTGELFF.

This clone was found a few times. The V and J genes are TRBV29-1 and TRBJ1-3; possibly TRBD1 for D (6 bases). The germline gives CDR1 SQVTM, CDR2 ANQGSEA. CDR3 length equals 16 residues. Trimming removed 5 bases from V and 0 bases from J, with 17 bases in between. CDR3 residues: CSVTNRDTISGNTIYF. The DNA of the CDR3 is TGCAGCGTTACCAACCGGGACACCATCTCTGGAAACACCATATATTTT.

This chain uses TRBV30 with TRBJ1-2, with D unresolved. CDR1 is GTSNPN, CDR2 SVGIG, per germline (reference sequence). Trimming took 1 base from V and 3 from J, leaving 9 bases between them. The CDR3 consists of 13 residues. The CDR3 protein is CAWSAGGYYGYTF. The CDR3 DNA follows: TGTGCCTGGAGTGCGGGTGGTTACTATGGCTACACCTTC.

The chain employs TRBV19 and TRBJ1-1; 7 nucleotides agree with TRBD1. The CDR3 runs to 15 residues. Losses at the gene ends were 6 bases for V and 3 bases for J; bases not matched to a gene: 10. Germline CDR1 and CDR2: LNHDA and SQIVND (reference sequence). The DNA of the CDR3 is TGTGCCAGTAGGAGCCCTCGGGACAGAGACACTGAAGCTTTCTTT. Residues: CASRSPRDRDTEAFF.

This rearrangement joins TRBV27 to TRBJ1-5, with 10 bases that match TRBD1. V lost 8 bases, J lost 3 bases, and 16 bases stayed unmatched. This CDR3 has 18 residues. Germline V lookup: CDR1 MNHEY, CDR2 SMNVEV (reference sequence). This CDR3 is CASSRLSGGTGANQPQHF. DNA for the CDR3: TGTGCCAGCTCTCGTCTCTCAGGGGGGACAGGGGCCAATCAGCCCCAGCATTTT.

V usage is TRBV2 and J usage is TRBJ2-3, with a tentative D call TRBD2 (6 bases). The CDR3 loop spans 14 amino acids. Germline CDR1 is SNHLY and CDR2 is FYNNEI. V lost 7 bases and J lost 2, with 13 bases in between. CDR3 DNA sequence: TGTGCCAGCAACCGGGGGAAACCCACAGATACGCAGTATTTT. As protein: CASNRGKPTDTQYF.

This chain's CDR3 is CASSLVGGVEQYF. The DNA of the CDR3 is TGTGCCAGCAGCTTGGTGGGGGGAGTCGAGCAGTACTTC. The chain recombines TRBV5-6 with TRBJ2-7; TRBD2 is a possible D gene (6 bases). The V end was cut by 0 bases, the J end by 6 bases, with 10 bases between. The CDR3 contains 13 residues. In germline, CDR1 is SGHDT, CDR2 YYEEEE.

This clone was detected once. This chain joins TRBV5-1 and TRBJ1-2, with D maybe TRBD1 (5 bases). The CDR3 is made up of 16 amino acids. Per the germline V gene, CDR1 is SGHRS and CDR2 is YFSETQ. V gave up 0 bases and J gave up 1 base, with 13 bases separating them. The CDR3 is CASSLEDSIYNYGYTF. CDR3 coding DNA: TGCGCCAGCAGCTTGGAAGACAGCATTTATAACTATGGCTACACCTTC.

The rearrangement uses TRBV10-1 and TRBJ2-1, with 14 bases matching TRBD2. The J segment lost 9 bases and the V segment lost 7 bases, leaving 8 bases of the junction unmatched. The CDR3 is 15 amino acids. Germline V lookup: CDR1 WNHNN, CDR2 SYGVQD (reference sequence). CDR3 nucleotides: TGCGCCAGCACCAAGGGACTAGCGGGGGCCCCTGAGCAGTTCTTC. Its protein is CASTKGLAGAPEQFF.

V and J are TRBV11-3 and TRBJ2-1; 7 bases are shared with TRBD1. The CDR3 sequence is 17 residues long. CDR1 SGHNT and CDR2 YENEEA come from the germline V gene. The V segment lost 4 bases and the J segment 2 bases; nucleotides outside the gene matches: 11. The CDR3 nucleotides read TGTGCCAGCAGCTCTCGACAGGGAAATTTGGCCTACAATGAGCAGTTCTTC. It encodes CASSSRQGNLAYNEQFF.

The chain has TRBV16 and TRBJ1-2; D gene ambiguous. V lost 2 bases and J 6 bases, leaving 13 bases between the germline ends. This CDR3 has 14 amino acids. CDR1 is KGHSY, CDR2 FQNENV, per germline. The CDR3 DNA reads TGTGCCAGCAGCCAAATGATTATAGCAGATGGCTACACCTTC. This encodes CASSQMIIADGYTF.

This chain uses TRBV7-2 with TRBJ2-3; D remains unclear. The CDR3 extends over 13 amino acids. V dropped 0 bases and J dropped 4 bases, with 5 bases sitting between them. In germline, CDR1 is SGHTA, CDR2 FQGNSA. CDR3 nucleotide sequence: TGTGCCAGCAGCTTAGCGTCTGCAGATACGCAGTATTTT. Its translation: CASSLASADTQYF.

The rearrangement links TRBV27 to TRBJ2-7; tentatively, D is TRBD1 (6 bases). The V and J ends lost 8 bases and 2 bases respectively, with 16 bases between them. This CDR3 has 14 amino acids. The germline gives CDR1 MNHEY, CDR2 SMNVEV (reference sequence). The CDR3 DNA sequence: TGTGCCAGCGGCTCCGGCCAGGGGACCTACGAGCAGTACTTC. Its translation: CASGSGQGTYEQYF.